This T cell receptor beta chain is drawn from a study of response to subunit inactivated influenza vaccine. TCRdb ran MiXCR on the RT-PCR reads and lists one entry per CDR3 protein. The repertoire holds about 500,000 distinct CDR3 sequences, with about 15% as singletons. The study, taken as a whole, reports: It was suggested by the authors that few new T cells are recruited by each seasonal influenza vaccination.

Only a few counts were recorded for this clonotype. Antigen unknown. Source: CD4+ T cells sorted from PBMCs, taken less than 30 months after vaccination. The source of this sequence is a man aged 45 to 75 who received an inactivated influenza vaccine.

The CDR3 region is CASSVEFEQYF. In DNA form, the CDR3 reads TGTGCCAGCAGCGTAGAGTTCGAGCAGTACTTC. The chain combines TRBV28 with TRBJ2-7; no clear D gene. Trimming pared 6 bases from V and 6 bases from J, leaving 9 bases between. Germline-derived CDR1 and CDR2 are MDHEN and SYDVKM. There are 11 residues in the CDR3.